This T cell receptor beta chain was retrieved from a study of blood T cell repertoires in COVID-19. In the study overall: The United States, Italy and Spain were the sources of the acute and convalescent COVID-19 samples.

Assay used: immunoSEQ multiplex PCR; TCRdb lists only in-frame clones, some missing. The table has about 320,000 clones, roughly 88% seen once. With V trimmed by 5 bases and J by 1 base, 3 bases remained unmatched. The CDR3 extends over 14 amino acids. From germline, CDR1 is LNHDA and CDR2 SQIVND (reference sequence). This rearrangement joins TRBV19 to TRBJ2-5; 8 nucleotides match TRBD2. The source material was peripheral blood. This TCR came from a woman aged 25 to 39 with COVID-19, enrolled during active disease. Written as DNA, the CDR3 is TGTGCCAGTAGTGCGGGGGGAGCCCAAGAGACCCAGTACTTC. Protein: CASSAGGAQETQYF.